These T cell receptor beta chains were read from a single sample in a study of blood T cell repertoires in COVID-19. The assay was immunoSEQ multiplex PCR, and TCRdb's table has in-frame clones only and misses some. The sample includes 200,000 to 250,000 clones, 85% of them seen just once. The material sequenced was PBMCs or T cells enriched from blood (not recorded which). The receptor source for this set is a middle-aged man who had recovered from COVID-19. The CDR3 runs from the conserved cysteine through the conserved F or W. Each record gives: J gene, V gene, clone size, D gene, CDR3 DNA, CDR3 protein. D genes are given only for firm matches. A clone size is listed for some rows: how often the clone was seen (once, few, many), or a class if it is expanded.

>TRBJ2-1|TRBV30|-|-
TGTGCCTGGAGTGTCGGCGGCCTAAACAATGAGCAGTTCTTC
CAWSVGGLNNEQFF
>TRBJ2-7|TRBV30|-|TRBD2
TGTGCCTGGAGTGTGGGGACTAGCGGTTCTCCCTACGAGCAGTACTTC
CAWSVGTSGSPYEQYF
>TRBJ1-1|TRBV18|-|TRBD1
TGTGCCAGCTCGTACAAAAGAACCGGGACAGGGGGCACTGAAGCTTTCTTT
CASSYKRTGTGGTEAFF
>TRBJ2-2|TRBV7-9|-|TRBD2
TGTGCCAGCGGACTAGCGGGAGGGACCGGGGAGCTGTTTTTT
CASGLAGGTGELFF
>TRBJ2-7|TRBV19|once|TRBD1
TGTGCCAGTAGTACACAGGGGGCTTCCTACGAGCAGTACTTC
CASSTQGASYEQYF
>TRBJ2-2|TRBV9|-|TRBD2
TGTGCCAGCAGCCAAACGGGGGGGGCGTTGAGCACCGGGGAGCTGTTTTTT
CASSQTGGALSTGELFF
>TRBJ2-2|TRBV5-5|few|TRBD1
TGTGCCAGCAGCGTGTCCCGGGACAGGGGCGGGAACACCGGGGAGCTGTTTTTT
CASSVSRDRGGNTGELFF
>TRBJ2-7|TRBV10-3|-|TRBD2
TGTGCCATCAAAGGGACTAGCGGCTCCTACGAGCAGTACTTC
CAIKGTSGSYEQYF
>TRBJ2-7|TRBV5-5|-|-
TGTGCCAGCAGCTTCGCCGGCTACGAGCAGTACTTC
CASSFAGYEQYF
>TRBJ1-2|TRBV28|-|-
TGTGCCAGCCGAATCGACGGACAAGCCTATGGCTACACCTTC
CASRIDGQAYGYTF
>TRBJ2-7|TRBV28|-|TRBD1
TGTGCCAGCAGCGGGACAGCCATTGATTCCTACGAGCAGTACTTC
CASSGTAIDSYEQYF
>TRBJ1-5|TRBV2|-|-
TGTGCCAGCAGTGAAACGGCGGAGCCCCAGCATTTT
CASSETAEPQHF
>TRBJ2-2|TRBV24-1|-|-
TGTGCCACCAGTGACCCAGGGGTATCGAACACCGGGGAGCTGTTTTTT
CATSDPGVSNTGELFF
>TRBJ2-1|TRBV7-2|-|TRBD2
TGTGCCAGCAGCCTGGGACTAGCCTACAATGAGCAGTTCTTC
CASSLGLAYNEQFF
>TRBJ2-1|TRBV27|-|-
TGTGCCAGCAGAGAGAACGACAATGAGCAGTTCTTC
CASRENDNEQFF
>TRBJ2-5|TRBV3-1/TRBV3-2|-|-
TGTGCCAGCAGCCGGCGGGACAGACTCCAAGAGACCCAGTACTTC
CASSRRDRLQETQYF
>TRBJ2-7|TRBV12-3/TRBV12-4|-|-
TGTGCCAGCAGTTTGGACAGATCCTACGAGCAGTACTTC
CASSLDRSYEQYF
>TRBJ2-3|TRBV2|-|TRBD2
TGTGCCAGCAGTTTAGCGGGAGGAGGGGCAGATACGCAGTATTTT
CASSLAGGGADTQYF
>TRBJ1-6|TRBV6-5|-|-
TGTGCCAGCAGTTACTCGTGGGGGGGAAATTCACCCCTCCACTTT
CASSYSWGGNSPLHF
>TRBJ1-2|TRBV13|-|TRBD1
TGTGCCAGCAGCCAAGGGGGCGTCAGTGGCTACACCTTC
CASSQGGVSGYTF
>TRBJ1-2|TRBV28|-|TRBD1
TGTGCCAGCAGTTTCCGACAGGGGGCTTATGGCTACACCTTC
CASSFRQGAYGYTF
>TRBJ1-3|TRBV7-8|-|-
TGTGCCAGCACACAGGGATACTCTGGAAACACCATATATTTT
CASTQGYSGNTIYF
>TRBJ2-1|TRBV6-5|-|-
TGTGCCAGCAGACCAGACAGGTCTGGCGGCAATGAGCAGTTCTTC
CASRPDRSGGNEQFF
>TRBJ2-7|TRBV6-5|-|-
TGTGCCAGCAGTTTAATAGACCGGGACATCTACGAGCAGTACTTC
CASSLIDRDIYEQYF
>TRBJ1-2|TRBV29-1|-|-
TGCAGCGTTGTACGCCAGGGAAGCGGCTACACCTTC
CSVVRQGSGYTF
>TRBJ2-1|TRBV9|once|TRBD1
TGTGCCAGCAGCCCTTGGGACAGAGAGGATGAGCAGTTCTTC
CASSPWDREDEQFF
>TRBJ1-5|TRBV19|-|TRBD1
TGTGCCAGCTTAGACAGGGGCGCAAGGCACAATCAGCCCCAGCATTTT
CASLDRGARHNQPQHF
>TRBJ1-1|TRBV24-1|-|-
TGTGCCACCAGTGAGCCAGGCTCTGAAGCTTTCTTT
CATSEPGSEAFF
>TRBJ1-2|TRBV7-2|-|-
TGTGCCAGCAGCTTAGATGGCAGGGCCTATGGCTACACCTTC
CASSLDGRAYGYTF
>TRBJ1-1|TRBV3-1/TRBV3-2|-|TRBD1
TGTGCCAGCGGCGGGACAGGGGGCTTTGGCACTGAAGCTTTCTTT
CASGGTGGFGTEAFF
>TRBJ2-1|TRBV10-1|-|TRBD2
TGCGCCAGCAGTGAAAGACTAGCGGGAAGGGGTGAGCAGTTCTTC
CASSERLAGRGEQFF
>TRBJ2-1|TRBV6-5|-|-
TGTGCCAGCAGTTACTCGAAAGGGGGTAACAATGAGCAGTTCTTC
CASSYSKGGNNEQFF
>TRBJ1-4|TRBV2|-|TRBD1
TGTGCCAGCAGCCGGGACAGCCTTGATGAAAAACTGTTTTTT
CASSRDSLDEKLFF
>TRBJ1-5|TRBV6-5|-|-
TGTGCCAGCAGTTACAGCCAATTCAATCAGCCCCAGCATTTT
CASSYSQFNQPQHF
>TRBJ1-1|TRBV20-1|-|-
TGCAGTGCTAGTCAGGACAGCGACCTTGAAGCTTTCTTT
CSASQDSDLEAFF
>TRBJ1-1|TRBV19|-|-
TGTGCCAGTAGTAAGGAGGGCATGAACACTGAAGCTTTCTTT
CASSKEGMNTEAFF
>TRBJ2-5|TRBV7-7|once|TRBD2
TGTGCTAGCAGCTTAGGCGCGGGAGGGCAAGAGACCCAGTACTTC
CASSLGAGGQETQYF
>TRBJ1-5|TRBV19|-|-
TGTGCCAGTAGTATCTATGATAGCAATCAGCCCCAGCATTTT
CASSIYDSNQPQHF
>TRBJ2-1|TRBV6-1|-|-
TGTGCCAGCAGTGAAGCCCCCCCGGGACTTCTTCTCGCTGGGGATGAGCAGTTCTTC
CASSEAPPGLLLAGDEQFF
>TRBJ1-4|TRBV28|-|-
TGTGCCAGCAGTGAAGGGACAAAGCGCGAAAAACTGTTTTTT
CASSEGTKREKLFF
>TRBJ2-7|TRBV6-2/TRBV6-3|-|-
TGTGCCAGCAGTTACAGGTTGGGAGTAACAACCTACGAGCAGTACTTC
CASSYRLGVTTYEQYF